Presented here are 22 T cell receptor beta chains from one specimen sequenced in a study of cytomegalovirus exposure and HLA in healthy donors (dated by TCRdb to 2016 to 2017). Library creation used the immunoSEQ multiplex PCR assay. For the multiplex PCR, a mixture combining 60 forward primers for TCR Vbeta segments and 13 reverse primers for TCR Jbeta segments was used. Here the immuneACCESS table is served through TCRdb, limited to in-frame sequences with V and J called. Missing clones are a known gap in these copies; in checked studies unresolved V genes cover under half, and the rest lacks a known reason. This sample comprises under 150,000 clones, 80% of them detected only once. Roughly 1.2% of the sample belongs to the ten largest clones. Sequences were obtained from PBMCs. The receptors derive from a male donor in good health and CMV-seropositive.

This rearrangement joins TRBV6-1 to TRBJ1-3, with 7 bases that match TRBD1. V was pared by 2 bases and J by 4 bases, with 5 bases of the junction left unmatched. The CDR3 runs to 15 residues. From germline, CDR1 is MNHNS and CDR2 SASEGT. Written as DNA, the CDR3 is TGTGCCAGCAGTGAATTGCAGGGGGGAGGAAACACCATATATTTT. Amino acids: CASSELQGGGNTIYF.

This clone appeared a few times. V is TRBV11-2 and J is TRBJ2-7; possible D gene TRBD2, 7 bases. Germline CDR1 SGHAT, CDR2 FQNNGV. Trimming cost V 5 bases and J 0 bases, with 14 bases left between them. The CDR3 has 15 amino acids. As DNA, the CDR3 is TGTGCCAGCAGCGTGAGGGGGGGAATCTCCTACGAGCAGTACTTC. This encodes CASSVRGGISYEQYF.

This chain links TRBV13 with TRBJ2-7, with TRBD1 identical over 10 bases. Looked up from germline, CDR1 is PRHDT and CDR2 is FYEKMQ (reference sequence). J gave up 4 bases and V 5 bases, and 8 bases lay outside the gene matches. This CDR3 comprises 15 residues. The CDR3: CASSPRDRGGYEQYF. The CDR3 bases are TGTGCCAGCAGCCCGCGGGACAGGGGTGGGTACGAGCAGTACTTC.

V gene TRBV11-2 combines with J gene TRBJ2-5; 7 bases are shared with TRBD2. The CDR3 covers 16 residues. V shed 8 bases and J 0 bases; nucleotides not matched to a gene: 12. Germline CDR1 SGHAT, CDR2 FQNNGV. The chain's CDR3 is CASVGWAGENQETQYF. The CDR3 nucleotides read TGTGCCAGCGTTGGGTGGGCGGGAGAGAACCAAGAGACCCAGTACTTC.

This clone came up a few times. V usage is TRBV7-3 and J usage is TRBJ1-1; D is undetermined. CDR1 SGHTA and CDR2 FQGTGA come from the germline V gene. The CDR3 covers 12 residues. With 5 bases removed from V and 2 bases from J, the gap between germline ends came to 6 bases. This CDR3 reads CASSRDNTEAFF. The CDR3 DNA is TGTGCCAGCAGCCGAGATAACACTGAAGCTTTCTTT.

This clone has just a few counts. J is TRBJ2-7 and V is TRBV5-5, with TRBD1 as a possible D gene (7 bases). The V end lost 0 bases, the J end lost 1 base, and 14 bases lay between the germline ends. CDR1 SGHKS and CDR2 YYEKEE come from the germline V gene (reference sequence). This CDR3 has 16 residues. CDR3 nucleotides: TGTGCCAGCAGCTTGGCCGGAGGGGGCGGGTCCTACGAGCAGTACTTC. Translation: CASSLAGGGGSYEQYF. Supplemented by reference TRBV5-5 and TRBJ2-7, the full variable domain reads DAGVTQSPTHLIKTRGQQVTLRCSPISGHKSVSWYQQVLGQGPQFIFQYYEKEERGRGNFPDRFSARQFPNYSSELNVNALLLGDSALYLCASSLAGGGGSYEQYFGPGTRLTVT.

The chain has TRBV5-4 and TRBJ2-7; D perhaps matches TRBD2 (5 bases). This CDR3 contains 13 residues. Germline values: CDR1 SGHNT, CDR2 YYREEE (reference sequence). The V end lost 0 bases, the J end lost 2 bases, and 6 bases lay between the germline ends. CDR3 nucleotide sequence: TGTGCCAGCAGCTTGGGTAGCGCCTACGAGCAGTACTTC. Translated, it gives CASSLGSAYEQYF. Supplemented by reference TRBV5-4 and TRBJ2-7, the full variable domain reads ETGVTQSPTHLIKTRGQQVTLRCSSQSGHNTVSWYQQALGQGPQFIFQYYREEENGRGNFPPRFSGLQFPNYSSELNVNALELDDSALYLCASSLGSAYEQYFGPGTRLTVT.

The CDR3, as DNA: TGCGCCAGCAGCCAAGTCGGCTCTGGAAACACCATATATTTT. This translates into CASSQVGSGNTIYF. The genes are TRBV4-1 and TRBJ1-3, with D unclear. The CDR3 loop spans 14 amino acids. V lost 1 base to trimming and J lost 0 bases, with 4 bases between them. Germline assignment: CDR1 MGHRA and CDR2 YSYEKL.

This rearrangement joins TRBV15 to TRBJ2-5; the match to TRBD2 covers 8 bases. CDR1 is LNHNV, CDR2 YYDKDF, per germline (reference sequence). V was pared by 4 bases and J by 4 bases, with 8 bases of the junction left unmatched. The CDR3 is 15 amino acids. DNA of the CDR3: TGTGCCACCAGCAACTCAGCGGGAGCCTCAGAGACCCAGTACTTC. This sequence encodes CATSNSAGASETQYF.

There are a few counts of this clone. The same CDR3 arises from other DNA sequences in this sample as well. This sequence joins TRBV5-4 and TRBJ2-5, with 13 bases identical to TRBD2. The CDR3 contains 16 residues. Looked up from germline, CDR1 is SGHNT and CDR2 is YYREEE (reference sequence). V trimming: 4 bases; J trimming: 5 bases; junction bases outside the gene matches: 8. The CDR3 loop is CASSLRLAGGGETQYF. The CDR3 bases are TGTGCCAGCAGCCTGCGACTAGCGGGGGGCGGGGAGACCCAGTACTTC.

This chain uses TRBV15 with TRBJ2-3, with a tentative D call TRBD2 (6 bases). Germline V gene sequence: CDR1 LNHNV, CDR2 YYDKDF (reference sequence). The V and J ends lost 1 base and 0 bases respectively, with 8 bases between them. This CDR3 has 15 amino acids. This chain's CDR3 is CATSRASGSTDTQYF. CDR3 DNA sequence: TGTGCCACCAGCAGAGCGAGCGGGAGCACAGATACGCAGTATTTT.

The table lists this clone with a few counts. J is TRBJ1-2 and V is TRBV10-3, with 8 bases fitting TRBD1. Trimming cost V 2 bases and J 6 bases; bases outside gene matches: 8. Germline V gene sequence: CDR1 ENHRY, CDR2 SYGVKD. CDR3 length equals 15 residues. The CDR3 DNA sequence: TGTGCCATCAGTGAGGTACAGGGGGGTGAGAATGGCTACACCTTC. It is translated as CAISEVQGGENGYTF.

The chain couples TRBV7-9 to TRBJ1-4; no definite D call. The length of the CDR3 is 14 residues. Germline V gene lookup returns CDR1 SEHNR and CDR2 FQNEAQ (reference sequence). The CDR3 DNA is TGTGCTGTCCGGGGAGATGCAACTAATGAAAAACTGTTTTTT. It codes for CAVRGDATNEKLFF.

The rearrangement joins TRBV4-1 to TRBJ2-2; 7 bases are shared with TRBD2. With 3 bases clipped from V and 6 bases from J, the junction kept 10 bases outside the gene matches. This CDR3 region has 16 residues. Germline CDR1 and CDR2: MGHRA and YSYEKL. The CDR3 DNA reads TGCGCCAGCAGCCAGCGATCGGGAGGAGTAGCCGGGGAGCTGTTTTTT. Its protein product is CASSQRSGGVAGELFF.

The CDR3: CASSEPPTGVDEQFF. DNA of the CDR3: TGTGCCAGCAGTGAACCCCCTACAGGGGTCGATGAGCAGTTCTTC. This rearrangement joins TRBV2 to TRBJ2-1, with TRBD1 matching 7 bases. The CDR3 length is 15 residues. With V trimmed by 2 bases and J by 8 bases, 9 bases remained unmatched. In germline, CDR1 is SNHLY, CDR2 FYNNEI.

CDR3 loop: CASSPLEDTQYF. CDR3 sequence (DNA): TGTGCCAGCAGCCCATTAGAAGATACGCAGTATTTT. The rearrangement joins TRBV7-6 to TRBJ2-3; D is ambiguous. Germline V gene data show CDR1 as SGHVS and CDR2 as FNYEAQ. With 5 bases removed from V and 5 bases from J, the gap between germline ends came to 8 bases. The CDR3 length is 12 residues.

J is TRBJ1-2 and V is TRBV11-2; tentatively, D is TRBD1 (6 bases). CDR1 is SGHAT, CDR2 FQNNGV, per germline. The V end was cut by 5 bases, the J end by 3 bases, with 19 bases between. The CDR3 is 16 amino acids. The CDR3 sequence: CASSPWGGRRDYGYTF. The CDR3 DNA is TGTGCCAGCAGCCCGTGGGGGGGCAGACGTGACTATGGCTACACCTTC.

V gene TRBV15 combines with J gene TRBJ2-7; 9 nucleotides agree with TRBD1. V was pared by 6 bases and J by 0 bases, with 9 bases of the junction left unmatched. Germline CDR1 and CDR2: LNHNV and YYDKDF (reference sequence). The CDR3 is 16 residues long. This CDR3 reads CATSEKDRGSSYEQYF. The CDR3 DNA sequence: TGTGCCACCAGTGAAAAGGACAGGGGCAGCTCCTACGAGCAGTACTTC. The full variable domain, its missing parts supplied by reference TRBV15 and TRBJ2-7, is DAMVIQNPRYQVTQFGKPVTLSCSQTLNHNVMYWYQQKSSQAPKLLFHYYDKDFNNEADTPDNFQSRRPNTSFCFLDIRSPGLGDTAMYLCATSEKDRGSSYEQYFGPGTRLTVT.

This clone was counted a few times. For the CDR3, the DNA is TGTGCCAGCAGTTTATCGAGGGCGGTTCGACTTCTTGGTTCACCCCTCCACTTT. It is translated as CASSLSRAVRLLGSPLHF. J is TRBJ1-6 and V is TRBV27, with D unclear. This CDR3 has 18 residues. From germline, CDR1 is MNHEY and CDR2 SMNVEV (reference sequence). V dropped 0 bases and J dropped 9 bases, with 21 bases sitting between them.

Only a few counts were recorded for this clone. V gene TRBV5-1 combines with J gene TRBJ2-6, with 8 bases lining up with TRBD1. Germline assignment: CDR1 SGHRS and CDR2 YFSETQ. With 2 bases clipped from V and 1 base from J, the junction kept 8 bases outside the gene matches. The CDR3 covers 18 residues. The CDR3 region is CASSFWRGQESGANVLTF. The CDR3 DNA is TGCGCCAGCAGCTTCTGGAGGGGACAGGAATCTGGGGCCAACGTCCTGACTTTC.

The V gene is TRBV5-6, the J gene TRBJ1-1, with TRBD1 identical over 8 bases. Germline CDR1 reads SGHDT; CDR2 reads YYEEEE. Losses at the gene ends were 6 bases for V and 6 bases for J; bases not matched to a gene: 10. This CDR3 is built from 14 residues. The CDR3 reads CASTRTGINAEAFF. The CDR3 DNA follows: TGTGCCAGCACCAGGACAGGGATAAACGCTGAAGCTTTCTTT.

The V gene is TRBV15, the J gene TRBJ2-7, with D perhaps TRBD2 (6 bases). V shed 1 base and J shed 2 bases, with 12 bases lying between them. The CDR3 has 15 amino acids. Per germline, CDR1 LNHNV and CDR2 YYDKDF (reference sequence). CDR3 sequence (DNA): TGTGCCACCAGCAGAGGAAGGGACTTGGCCTACGAGCAGTACTTC. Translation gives CATSRGRDLAYEQYF.